This T cell receptor (beta chain) originates from a study of shared clonotypes between healthy human individuals. Study as a whole: Per-donor plates numbered three CD4 naive, three CD4 memory, two CD8 naive and one CD8 memory.

V was pared by 6 bases and J by 4 bases, with 15 bases between. The CDR3 covers 14 residues. Germline CDR1 reads MNHEY; CDR2 reads SVGAGI. Study findings and constraints: Donor scarcity curtailed the genetic and exposure-history diversity represented herein. Memory subsets generally showed smaller estimated richness than naive subsets did. What rarefaction showed was incomplete sorted-subset sequencing despite large depth.

Profiling relied on immunoSEQ multiplex PCR, and the TCRdb table lists in-frame clones only, not all of them. Found here are some 980,000 clones, over 75% of them singletons; the top ten hold over 1.3%. As for this clone: No antigen is known for it.

Sequenced: memory CD4+ T cells sorted from blood. Subset of the sample: CD45RA-negative fraction. V gene TRBV6-5 combines with J gene TRBJ1-1; D not certain. The TCR comes from a young man in good health. In nucleotides, the CDR3 is TGTGCCAGCAGCCATCAGGAGGGAGGCACTGAAGCTTTCTTT. It yields the protein CASSHQEGGTEAFF.